Below are 12 T cell receptor beta chains sequenced from a single sample in a study of blood T cell repertoires in COVID-19. TCRdb keeps only in-frame clones here, not all; method: immunoSEQ multiplex PCR. The sample includes about 73,000 clones, 82% of them seen just once. Sequencing was carried out using peripheral blood. The source of these receptors is a woman aged 60 to 75 with acute or convalescent COVID-19.

The rearrangement links TRBV6-6 to TRBJ1-2, with 9 bases lining up with TRBD1. The V and J ends lost 5 bases and 7 bases, in that order; junction bases with no gene match: 5. This CDR3 region has 13 residues. Germline-derived CDR1 and CDR2 are MNHNY and SVGAGI (reference sequence). The CDR3: CASSGTGRSGYTF. CDR3 sequence (DNA): TGTGCCAGCAGTGGGACAGGGAGGTCTGGCTACACCTTC.

This clone was seen a handful of times. The rearrangement uses TRBV5-1 and TRBJ1-1; D unresolved. The V and J ends lost 4 bases and 4 bases respectively, with 11 bases between them. This CDR3 is built from 13 residues. Germline V lookup: CDR1 SGHRS, CDR2 YFSETQ. CDR3 region: CASSGEGGTEAFF. DNA for the CDR3: TGCGCCAGCAGCGGCGAGGGTGGCACTGAAGCTTTCTTT.

This clone was picked up a small number of times. The genes are TRBV5-1 and TRBJ1-1, with 8 bases lining up with TRBD1. This CDR3 is built from 14 residues. J lost 0 bases, V lost 4 bases, and 2 bases had no gene match. Germline assignment: CDR1 SGHRS and CDR2 YFSETQ. CDR3 DNA: TGCGCCAGCAGCCTGGACAGGGTGAACACTGAAGCTTTCTTT. Amino acids: CASSLDRVNTEAFF.

The rearrangement links TRBV9 to TRBJ2-3, with TRBD2 matching over 8 bases. Germline CDR1 SGDLS, CDR2 YYNGEE. The CDR3 totals 15 residues. J gave up 4 bases and V 0 bases, and 4 bases lay outside the gene matches. Here the CDR3 DNA reads TGTGCCAGCAGCGTAGGCGGGGGGTGGGCAGATACGCAGTATTTT. Translating it yields CASSVGGGWADTQYF. Looking up the rest from reference TRBV9 and TRBJ2-3 gives the full variable domain: DSGVTQTPKHLITATGQRVTLRCSPRSGDLSVYWYQQSLDQGLQFLIQYYNGEERAKGNILERFSAQQFPDLHSELNLSSLELGDSALYFCASSVGGGWADTQYFGPGTRLTVL.

The rearrangement uses TRBV29-1 and TRBJ2-1; maybe TRBD1 (5 bases). In germline, CDR1 is SQVTM, CDR2 ANQGSEA. Trimming removed 7 bases from V and 0 bases from J, with 16 bases in between. The length of the CDR3 is 15 residues. CDR3 in amino acids: CSASRQTTSYNEQFF. CDR3 bases: TGCAGCGCCTCTCGACAGACCACCTCCTACAATGAGCAGTTCTTC.

This clone has only one observation. The genes are TRBV15 and TRBJ1-1; tentative D call: TRBD1 (5 bases). This CDR3 is built from 14 residues. In germline, CDR1 is LNHNV, CDR2 YYDKDF (reference sequence). V was pared by 7 bases and J by 1 base, with 13 bases between. CDR3 amino acids: CATKFDSKNTEAFF. CDR3 coding DNA: TGTGCCACCAAATTCGACAGCAAGAACACTGAAGCTTTCTTT.

V gene TRBV6-6 combines with J gene TRBJ1-4, with D maybe TRBD1 (5 bases). With 10 bases removed from V and 0 bases from J, the gap between germline ends came to 12 bases. The CDR3 loop spans 14 amino acids. Germline CDR1 is MNHNY and CDR2 is SVGAGI (reference sequence). The CDR3 is CATQDSATNEKLFF. DNA of the CDR3: TGTGCCACCCAAGACAGCGCAACTAATGAAAAACTGTTTTTT.

This chain connects TRBV3-1 (or the pseudogene TRBV3-2) to TRBJ1-1, with a weak D call TRBD1 (6 bases). Germline CDR1 LGHDT, CDR2 YNNKEL (reference sequence). Trimming left V 3 bases short and J 3 bases short, with 8 bases between. This CDR3 spans 13 amino acids. The CDR3 is CASSQGAYTEAFF. CDR3 coding DNA: TGTGCCAGCAGCCAGGGGGCTTACACTGAAGCTTTCTTT.

The chain joins TRBV20-1 to TRBJ1-2; D not resolved. This CDR3 spans 11 amino acids. Germline CDR1 DFQATT, CDR2 SNEGSKA (reference sequence). This CDR3 is CRADEGYGYTF. DNA of the CDR3: TGCAGAGCGGATGAGGGTTATGGCTACACCTTC.

The chain has TRBV7-9 and TRBJ2-5; D is uncertain. CDR3 length equals 18 residues. V dropped 5 bases and J dropped 3 bases, with 25 bases sitting between them. CDR1 and CDR2 from the germline V gene are SEHNR and FQNEAQ (reference sequence). CDR3 bases: TGTGCCAGCAGCATAATTCCTCTGGGCCTCACCCGGAAAGAGACCCAGTACTTC. This translates into CASSIIPLGLTRKETQYF. The whole variable domain, remainder taken from reference TRBV7-9 and TRBJ2-5, is DTGVSQNPRHKITKRGQNVTFRCDPISEHNRLYWYRQTLGQGPEFLTYFQNEAQLEKSRLLSDRFSAERPKGSFSTLEIQRTEQGDSAMYLCASSIIPLGLTRKETQYFGPGTRLLVL.

The V and J genes are TRBV28 and TRBJ2-3; 8 bases are a match to TRBD1. The germline V gene has CDR1 MDHEN and CDR2 SYDVKM. Germline trimming cut 6 bases from V and 3 bases from J; bases unmatched to any gene: 8. The CDR3 length is 15 residues. The CDR3 nucleotides read TGTGCCAGCAGACGGACAGGGAGGAGGACAGATACGCAGTATTTT. It yields the protein CASRRTGRRTDTQYF.

This clone has just one count. This chain joins TRBV5-4 and TRBJ1-2, with D perhaps TRBD1 (6 bases). This CDR3 contains 14 residues. The germline V gene encodes CDR1 SGHNT and CDR2 YYREEE (reference sequence). V was pared by 3 bases and J by 7 bases, with 16 bases between. As DNA, the CDR3 is TGTGCCAGCAGCTGGGGCAGGGGAAATCGTGGCTACACCTTC. This gives the protein CASSWGRGNRGYTF.